The clone carrying this T cell receptor beta chain was found a few times. These data originate in a study of blood T cells in healthy people across ages. V lost 5 bases, J lost 5 bases, and 9 bases stayed unmatched. Germline V gene sequence: CDR1 MNHEY, CDR2 SVGEGT. The CDR3 length is 14 residues. It was with a sample-barcoded 5' primer and a J-beta primer mix that a second PCR of about 6 to 12 cycles was run. TCRdb redid the calling of the 5' RACE reads with MiXCR, one entry per CDR3 protein. This repertoire shows over 1,500,000 distinct CDR3 sequences, roughly 49% found once; its top ten account for less than 2.5%.

This chain connects TRBV6-2 or TRBV6-3 to TRBJ2-7, with TRBD1 identical over 7 bases. The clonotype originates from a woman aged 35 to 49 in good health. Sequences were obtained from blood. The CDR3 DNA reads as TGTGCCAGCAGTCCACTCCAGGGGGAACACGAGCAGTACTTC. Translated, it gives CASSPLQGEHEQYF.